Detailed here is one T cell receptor beta chain. The specificity of this receptor is unknown. No base quality information exists; no much larger clone differs at one position. A total of 25 to 35 patients with locally advanced or metastatic urothelial carcinoma, treated at Memorial Sloan Kettering on a trial protocol, made up the cohort. Peripheral blood mononuclear cells were collected from each patient pretreatment and during treatment, giving between 1 and 8 total time points per patient. The Qiagen DNeasy Blood extraction kit was used to purify genomic DNA from total PBMCs and tumor samples. Collected pretreatment and during treatment, PBMCs were isolated and stored as previously described. The data were taken from a study of PD-L1 blockade in urothelial cancer (dated by TCRdb to about 2017). Some background on the complete study: All patients started therapy in the mid-2010s and received atezolizumab 1,200 mg intravenously every 3 weeks. About 85% of the roughly 29 patients were identified as males with urothelial cancer of bladder origin, and a prior smoking history was reported by 18 of 29 patients. An ECOG performance status of 0 or 1 was recorded for the patients, and 0 to 3 prior chemotherapy regimens had been received by the patients. Blood samples were analyzed at two time points: 3 weeks after treatment start (second dose) and 6 weeks after treatment start. Blood samples gave a median of about 130,000 T cells and 80,000 or so unique TCRs, with a median clonality of around 0.08. An exploratory multi-omic analysis was conducted of the somatic, immune and clinical correlates of response to PD-L1 blockade with atezolizumab in urothelial cancer. Pretreatment tumor samples, along with matched peripheral blood serially collected before and after atezolizumab treatment, were subjected to TCR sequencing. Durable clinical benefit was defined as a progression-free survival longer than 6 months, and TCR features were additionally tested against progression-free survival and overall survival. In the same patients, whole exome sequencing and RNA sequencing of pretreatment tumors were performed in addition to TCR sequencing. Durable clinical benefit was achieved by nine patients but not by the remaining 20. Pretreatment blood TCR-seq was available for twenty-nine patients, at least one posttreatment blood collection was obtained for 25 or so patients, and tumor TCR-seq was available for 25 or so patients. Broader findings and caveats from the paper: Because the sample size was small (n ≈ 29) and many exploratory analyses were performed, the results are intended to be hypothesis-generating. A pretreatment peripheral blood TCR clonality below the median was linked to improved progression-free and overall survival. Among patients with durable benefit, tumor-associated TCR clones showed greater expansion in peripheral blood 3 weeks after treatment started (n ≈ 21, p = 0.022).

Each PCR received spiked-in synthetic TCR analog templates so that absolute template abundance could be estimated from read counts. The immunoSEQ assay used bias-controlled V and J gene primers to amplify TCRbeta CDR3 regions from genomic DNA. Sequencing of rearranged TCRbeta segments was done at approximately 20X coverage. As for how the authors treated the data: Sequencing errors were corrected by clustering, and CDR3s were annotated against IMGT so that V, D and J genes could be assigned. Downstream analyses used only productive TCRbeta rearrangements and left out out-of-frame or stop-codon sequences. Clonality was computed as one minus Shannon entropy normalized by the log of the number of unique productive sequences. Fisher's exact test with Benjamini-Hochberg correction, using a cutoff of adjusted p below 0.01, was how clones that differed between time points or between blood and tumor were identified. TCRdb provides this immuneACCESS table in a form limited to in-frame rearrangements. Some clones are lacking; in checked studies, under half of them reflect an unresolved V gene, and why the rest are absent is not known. The V and J calls and the clone size are those of that table, but D and trimming were determined from the DNA. This sample gives approximately 100,000 clones in total; 91% of them show up just once. The ten largest account for approximately 1% of the sample.

V and J lose 0 bases and 5 bases, and a span of 11 bases separates them. The CDR3 sequence holds 14 residues, the cysteine and phenylalanine included. The only DNA kept is the CDR3, 42 bases in frame from the first base. The germline V gene encodes CDR1 SGHDN and CDR2 FVKESK. The starting material was PBMCs, obtained around atezolizumab (anti-PD-L1) treatment. The receptor's source is a woman aged 80 or over with urothelial cancer. The sequence links TRBV14 to TRBJ2-7; a tentative D match to TRBD2 spans 6 bases. Here the CDR3 is given as CASSQEGGRDEQYF. The nucleotide sequence reads as follows: TGTGCCAGCAGCCAAGAGGGGGGAAGAGACGAGCAGTACTTC. Outside the CDR3, residues come from the reference TRBV14 and TRBJ2-7 proteins, so the full variable domain is: EAGVTQFPSHSVIEKGQTVTLRCDPISGHDNLYWYRRVMGKEIKFLLHFVKESKQDESGMPNNRFLAERTGGTYSTLKVQPAELEDSGVYFCASSQEGGRDEQYFGPGTRLTVT.